This T cell receptor (beta chain) stems from a study of identical twins. Study outcomes and limitations: The study found excess low generation probability among twin-shared out-of-frame alpha sequences. The authors drew conclusions from cross-sectional statistical analysis rather than following the same donors. Fewer insertions marked abundant cord blood beta clonotypes; young adult naive trended weakly, memory not at all.

A universal primer site arose from template switching, and cDNA bore unique molecular identifiers. In TCRdb, the 5' RACE reads were re-called with MiXCR into one record per CDR3 protein. The sample has approximately 230,000 distinct CDR3 sequences; about 14% are singletons. A word on this clonotype: What it recognizes is unknown.

The CDR3 is 11 residues long. Trimming pared 2 bases from V and 10 bases from J, leaving 8 bases between. CDR1 is MNHEY, CDR2 SVGEGT, per germline. This chain connects TRBV6-2 or TRBV6-3 to TRBJ1-1; the D gene is possibly TRBD1 (5 bases). The receptor's source is a woman aged 18 to 35 in good health. The sample consisted of memory (CD45RO+) T cells sorted from blood. Here the CDR3 DNA reads TGTGCCAGCAGTTACGCAGGGAGAGCTTTCTTT. Translated: CASSYAGRAFF.